This entry lists 22 T cell receptor beta chains sequenced from one sample in a study of chemoradiotherapy in HPV16-positive cancers. Only in-frame clones appear in the TCRdb table, and some are missing; sequencing was by immunoSEQ multiplex PCR. The sample yields about 6,500 clones, 80% to 90% seen once. The material was tumor tissue, obtained from a patient who underwent chemoradiotherapy. These receptors came from a human donor with HPV-associated anogenital cancer.

The rearrangement joins TRBV15 to TRBJ2-7; the D gene could be TRBD1 or TRBD2 (5 bases each). Germline V gives CDR1 LNHNV, CDR2 YYDKDF (reference sequence). The V end lost 5 bases, the J end lost 0 bases, and 11 bases lay between the germline ends. The length of the CDR3 is 14 residues. As DNA, the CDR3 is TGTGCCACCAGCCGGGACCGTTCCTCCTACGAGCAGTACTTC. As protein: CATSRDRSSYEQYF.

The rearrangement joins TRBV28 to TRBJ2-7, with 8 bases aligning to TRBD1. V trimming: 2 bases; J trimming: 3 bases; junction bases outside the gene matches: 15. Germline loops: CDR1 MDHEN, CDR2 SYDVKM. This CDR3 contains 18 residues. CDR3 protein: CASSLALDRAGYHYEQYF. The DNA for the CDR3 is TGTGCCAGCAGTTTAGCCCTGGACAGGGCCGGATATCACTACGAGCAGTACTTC. The full variable domain, with the rest looked up from reference TRBV28 and TRBJ2-7, is DVKVTQSSRYLVKRTGEKVFLECVQDMDHENMFWYRQDPGLGLRLIYFSYDVKMKEKGDIPEGYSVSREKKERFSLILESASTNQTSMYLCASSLALDRAGYHYEQYFGPGTRLTVT.

This clone was seen only a few times. The gene calls are TRBV5-5 and TRBJ1-2; D gene ambiguous. The CDR3 runs to 13 residues. Trimming cost V 2 bases and J 7 bases, with 12 bases left between them. Germline V lookup: CDR1 SGHKS, CDR2 YYEKEE (reference sequence). The CDR3 nucleotides read TGTGCCAGCAGCTTTATGACTAGTCGTGGCTACACCTTC. Encoded protein: CASSFMTSRGYTF.

V and J are TRBV7-2 and TRBJ2-1; the D gene is possibly TRBD1 (5 bases). From germline, CDR1 is SGHTA and CDR2 FQGNSA. The CDR3 length is 12 residues. The V end lost 10 bases, the J end lost 6 bases, and 13 bases lay between the germline ends. DNA for the CDR3: TGTGCCACCGGACATTATCCCAATGAGCAGTTCTTC. Translating it yields CATGHYPNEQFF.

The J gene is TRBJ2-4, the V gene TRBV9; weak D call: TRBD1 (5 bases). Trimming removed 3 bases from V and 3 bases from J, with 13 bases in between. CDR3 length equals 15 residues. Per the germline V gene, CDR1 is SGDLS and CDR2 is YYNGEE. In DNA, the CDR3 is TGTGCCAGCAGCGCAACCGACAGAGTCAAAAACATTCAGTACTTC. This gives the protein CASSATDRVKNIQYF.

This chain connects TRBV29-1 to TRBJ2-1; TRBD2 matches at 9 bases. This CDR3 spans 14 amino acids. The germline gives CDR1 SQVTM, CDR2 ANQGSEA. V dropped 4 bases and J dropped 10; count of bases not matched to a gene: 11. The CDR3 is CSVGSSGASKEQFF. DNA of the CDR3: TGCAGCGTTGGTTCTAGCGGGGCATCAAAAGAGCAGTTCTTC.

This sequence joins TRBV10-3 and TRBJ2-3, with D perhaps matching TRBD2 (5 bases). V was cut by 2 bases and J by 5 bases, with 11 bases left in between. Germline CDR1 ENHRY, CDR2 SYGVKD. This CDR3 contains 14 residues. Written as DNA, the CDR3 is TGTGCCATCAGTGAGGCTAACGAGGGAGATACGCAGTATTTT. Its translation: CAISEANEGDTQYF.

The rearrangement links TRBV6-6 to TRBJ2-1; perhaps TRBD1 as D (5 bases). Germline-derived CDR1 and CDR2 are MNHNY and SVGAGI (reference sequence). This CDR3 contains 11 residues. The ends were cut back, 10 bases at V and 8 bases at J, with 12 bases in the middle. CDR3 sequence reads: CATTGTDEQFF. The CDR3 region has the DNA TGTGCCACAACAGGCACGGATGAGCAGTTCTTC.

V is TRBV6-5 and J is TRBJ2-1; 9 bases match TRBD2. CDR1 is MNHEY, CDR2 SVGAGI, per germline. After removal of 0 bases from V and 5 bases from J, the junction contained 5 bases not matched to a gene. The CDR3 loop spans 16 amino acids. The CDR3 nucleotides are TGTGCCAGCAGTTACTCGAAATCTAGCGGGAACAATGAGCAGTTCTTC. It codes for CASSYSKSSGNNEQFF.

This clone was counted a single time. The chain recombines TRBV6-6 with TRBJ1-2, with 7 bases aligning to TRBD1. V dropped 7 bases and J dropped 4; count of bases not matched to a gene: 6. Germline V gene sequence: CDR1 MNHNY, CDR2 SVGAGI (reference sequence). CDR3 length equals 13 residues. CDR3 bases: TGTGCCAGCACCCGGGGACAGAGCTATGGCTACACCTTC. This encodes CASTRGQSYGYTF.

V gene TRBV30 combines with J gene TRBJ2-7; 7 bases match TRBD1. The V and J ends lost 2 bases and 3 bases, in that order; junction bases with no gene match: 16. CDR3 length: 17 residues. From germline, CDR1 is GTSNPN and CDR2 SVGIG (reference sequence). CDR3 DNA: TGTGCCTGGAGTCCTTTTCCCACCCGGGACAGCTACTACGAGCAGTACTTC. Translated, it gives CAWSPFPTRDSYYEQYF.

The V gene is TRBV7-9, the J gene TRBJ1-4; maybe TRBD1 (5 bases). Germline CDR1 SEHNR, CDR2 FQNEAQ (reference sequence). The V end lost 8 bases, the J end lost 6 bases, and 16 bases lay between the germline ends. The CDR3 has 14 amino acids. The DNA for the CDR3 is TGTGCCAGCCGAGGGGACGTCTACTATGAAAAACTGTTTTTT. Amino acids: CASRGDVYYEKLFF.

The chain joins TRBV7-2 to TRBJ2-1; TRBD2 matches at 10 bases. The CDR3 spans 15 residues. The V gene end was trimmed by 9 bases and the J gene end by 2 bases; junction bases not matched to a gene: 7. Germline values: CDR1 SGHTA, CDR2 FQGNSA. The CDR3 protein is CARNRLAGTYNEQFF. CDR3 DNA: TGTGCCAGGAACAGACTAGCGGGCACCTACAATGAGCAGTTCTTC.

This clone occurred once. CDR3 residues: CASSQDSSQHF. In DNA form, the CDR3 reads TGTGCCAGCAGTCAAGACTCGTCCCAGCATTTT. The V gene is TRBV6-1, the J gene TRBJ1-5, with D unclear. This CDR3 contains 11 residues. Germline CDR1 is MNHNS and CDR2 is SASEGT. Trimming removed 5 bases at V and 11 bases at J, with 10 bases between.

This clone qualifies as large (0.1 to 1%). The chain employs TRBV5-6 and TRBJ2-2; 9 bases are shared with TRBD2. V gave up 7 bases and J gave up 8 bases; unmatched junction bases: 9. There are 14 residues in the CDR3. CDR1 and CDR2 (germline): SGHDT, YYEEEE. The CDR3 region is CASFGTSMSGELFF. CDR3 sequence (DNA): TGTGCCAGCTTCGGGACTAGCATGTCGGGGGAGCTGTTTTTT.

The rearrangement uses TRBV27 and TRBJ2-3; D is unresolved. The CDR3 length is 12 residues. Looked up from germline, CDR1 is MNHEY and CDR2 is SMNVEV (reference sequence). The V end was cut by 9 bases, the J end by 2 bases, with 9 bases between. The CDR3 DNA reads as TGTGCCAGTCAGGATTTCACAGATACGCAGTATTTT. This gives the protein CASQDFTDTQYF.

The gene calls are TRBV7-9 and TRBJ2-1; 7 bases are a match to TRBD2. The CDR3 consists of 11 residues. The ends lost 11 bases at V and 16 bases at J; junction bases unmatched: 14. The germline V gene has CDR1 SEHNR and CDR2 FQNEAQ (reference sequence). The DNA of the CDR3 is TGTGCCGGGGTGTCGGGGGAGGGCTGTTTCTTC. Its translation: CAGVSGEGCFF. Combining the CDR3 with reference TRBV7-9 and TRBJ2-1 gives the whole variable domain DTGVSQNPRHKITKRGQNVTFRCDPISEHNRLYWYRQTLGQGPEFLTYFQNEAQLEKSRLLSDRFSAERPKGSFSTLEIQRTEQGDSAMYLCAGVSGEGCFFGPGTRLTVL.

The J gene is TRBJ1-2, the V gene TRBV13; D not resolved. This CDR3 has 13 residues. The germline V gene encodes CDR1 PRHDT and CDR2 FYEKMQ (reference sequence). V shed 1 base and J shed 4 bases, with 7 bases lying between them. CDR3 residues: CASSLAGSYGYTF. The CDR3 coding sequence is TGTGCCAGCAGCTTAGCGGGGAGCTATGGCTACACCTTC.

V usage is TRBV19 and J usage is TRBJ1-5, with D perhaps TRBD1 (5 bases). V was trimmed by 7 bases and J by 2 bases, leaving 12 bases between them. Germline-derived CDR1 and CDR2 are LNHDA and SQIVND (reference sequence). This CDR3 is 14 amino acids long. The DNA for the CDR3 is TGTGCCAGTACATCCGGGGCGGGCAATCAGCCCCAGCATTTT. It encodes CASTSGAGNQPQHF.

The CDR3 sequence is CASSLGVTQETQYF. DNA of the CDR3: TGTGCCAGCAGCTTAGGGGTTACCCAAGAGACCCAGTACTTC. The chain joins TRBV5-6 to TRBJ2-5; D is perhaps TRBD1 (5 bases). The CDR3 is 14 residues long. The germline gives CDR1 SGHDT, CDR2 YYEEEE. V dropped 2 bases and J dropped 1 base, with 9 bases sitting between them.

The J gene is TRBJ2-3, the V gene TRBV6-5, with 8 bases fitting TRBD1. The CDR3 sequence is 16 residues long. J lost 5 bases, V lost 2 bases, and 9 bases had no gene match. CDR1 is MNHEY and CDR2 is SVGAGI in the germline V gene. The CDR3 nucleotides read TGTGCCAGCAGTTACCGCAGGGGGCGCCAGGGAGATACGCAGTATTTT. Protein product: CASSYRRGRQGDTQYF.

The chain has TRBV19 and TRBJ2-3, with a possible D match to TRBD1 (6 bases). The germline gives CDR1 LNHDA, CDR2 SQIVND (reference sequence). Trimming cost V 4 bases and J 0 bases, with 20 bases left between them. The CDR3 contains 18 residues. The CDR3 protein is CASSRPGVIGSSTDTQYF. As DNA, the CDR3 is TGTGCCAGTAGTAGACCAGGGGTCATAGGTTCTAGCACAGATACGCAGTATTTT.